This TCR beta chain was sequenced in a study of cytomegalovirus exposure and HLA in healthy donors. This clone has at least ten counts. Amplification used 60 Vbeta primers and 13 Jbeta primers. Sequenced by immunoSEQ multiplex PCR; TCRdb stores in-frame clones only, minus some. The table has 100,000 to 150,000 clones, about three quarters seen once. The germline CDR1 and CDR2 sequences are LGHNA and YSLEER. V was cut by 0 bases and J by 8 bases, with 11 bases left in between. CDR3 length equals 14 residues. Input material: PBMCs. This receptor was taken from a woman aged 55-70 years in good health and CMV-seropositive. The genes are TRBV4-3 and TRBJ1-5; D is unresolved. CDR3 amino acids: CASSQDLRGKPQHF. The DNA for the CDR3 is TGCGCCAGCAGCCAAGATCTGCGAGGAAAGCCCCAGCATTTT.